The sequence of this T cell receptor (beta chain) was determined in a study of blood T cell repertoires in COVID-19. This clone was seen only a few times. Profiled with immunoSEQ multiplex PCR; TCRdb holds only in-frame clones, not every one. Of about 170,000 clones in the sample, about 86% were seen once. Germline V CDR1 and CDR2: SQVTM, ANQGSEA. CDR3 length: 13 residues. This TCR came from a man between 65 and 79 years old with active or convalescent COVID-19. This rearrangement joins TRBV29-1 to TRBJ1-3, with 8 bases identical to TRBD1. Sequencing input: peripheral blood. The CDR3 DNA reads TGCAGTTACTCCAGGGGGCAAGGAAACACCATATATTTT. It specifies CSYSRGQGNTIYF.